This T cell receptor (beta chain) was sequenced during a study of blood T cell repertoires in COVID-19. Study details: COVID-19 samples, acute and convalescent, were from the United States, Italy and Spain.

The CDR3 consists of 12 residues. The ends were cut back, 5 bases at V and 3 bases at J, with 7 bases in the middle. CDR1 ENHRY and CDR2 SYGVKD come from the germline V gene. How the authors handled the data: The assay estimated nucleated cells by amplifying reference gene primers. Data came from immunoSEQ multiplex PCR; TCRdb stores just in-frame clones and leaves some out. The DNA gave D and trimming, while V, J and clone size come from that table. The table records tens of thousands of clones, about 85% of them present only once. This clonotype was sampled from a human donor in a cohort sampled during active COVID-19. The sample taken for sequencing was peripheral blood. The chain joins TRBV10-3 to TRBJ1-1; no clear D gene. The CDR3 coding sequence is TGTGCCATCAGTTCTGTCGACACTGAAGCTTTCTTT. Translated, it gives CAISSVDTEAFF.